Sequencing of this T cell receptor beta chain was carried out in a study of T cell responses to AZD1222 COVID-19 vaccine. Study-wide findings and caveats: No repertoire was sampled before or during the peak T cell response, only after it.

The CDR3 spans 16 residues. Per the germline V gene, CDR1 is MDHEN and CDR2 is SYDVKM. J was trimmed by 2 bases and V by 7 bases; bases with no gene match: 9. This table comes from immunoSEQ multiplex PCR, and its TCRdb copy is limited to in-frame clones, with some not included. In the table there are over 130,000 clones, more than 85% of which are singletons. About this clone: Its specificity is not known.

V gene TRBV28 combines with J gene TRBJ1-5, with 9 bases lining up with TRBD1. This sample comprised peripheral blood, obtained 28 days after the second AZD1222 dose. The clonotype was recovered from an adult who received the AZD1222 COVID-19 vaccine. The CDR3 is CASTQLWDRGNQPQHF. The CDR3, as DNA: TGTGCCAGCACCCAACTCTGGGACAGGGGCAATCAGCCCCAGCATTTT.